This T cell receptor beta chain stems from a study of chemoradiotherapy in HPV16-positive cancers (dated by TCRdb to 2022 to 2024). Turning to the overall study: Functional T-cell assays on cells from a couple of HPV16-positive patients defined candidate HPV-specific T-cell clones and common TCR motifs. Whether T-cell immunity against the HPV oncoproteins E6 and E7 changes during chemoradiotherapy and whether survival is affected by this immunity were examined in the study. The candidate HPV-specific TCRs and motifs were then tracked in TCR repertoires from about 90 patients with HPV-related cancers. What the research found in general, with its limitations: Expansion of candidate HPV-specific clones and E7-related TCR motifs was observed in the tumor microenvironment during treatment, whereas no such expansion was observed for non-HPV-specific T cells. Improved recurrence-free survival in HPV16-positive patients was associated with expansion of HPV-responsive T cells during chemoradiotherapy. The functional definition of HPV-specific T cells came from only a couple of HPV16-positive patients, and the survival association was reported for HPV16-positive patients.

Ends trimmed: V by 4 bases, J by 5 bases; bases unmatched to a gene: 3. Taken from cysteine to phenylalanine, the CDR3 has 13 residues. The sequence is cut down to CDR3 DNA, 39 bases in frame from base 1. The germline V gene (reference sequence) provides CDR1 SEHNR and CDR2 FQNEAQ. The library relied on the immunoSEQ multiplex PCR assay. This immuneACCESS table, as held by TCRdb, lists in-frame sequences with V and J called but not all clones. Of the missing ones, under half trace to an unresolved V gene in checked studies; the others have no known cause. Across this sample there are about 22,000 clones, with 80% to 90% seen only once. In total, the top ten clones hold about 5% of the sample. Repertoires were sampled multiple times during chemoradiotherapy, which allowed clonal expansion in the tumor microenvironment to be followed. Concerning this clone: Which antigen it targets is not known. Base qualities were left out, and no much larger clone turns up one base away.

Here the chain combines TRBV7-9 and TRBJ2-3, and 7 junction bases match TRBD2. The TCR sequence derives from a human donor with HPV-associated anogenital cancer. This sample comprised blood, obtained from a patient who underwent chemoradiotherapy. The nucleotide sequence is TGTGCCAGCAGCTACCGCGGGGGAGATACGCAGTATTTT. It encodes CASSYRGGDTQYF. Beyond the CDR3, the reference TRBV7-9 and TRBJ2-3 genes provide the residues; the full variable domain reads: DTGVSQNPRHKITKRGQNVTFRCDPISEHNRLYWYRQTLGQGPEFLTYFQNEAQLEKSRLLSDRFSAERPKGSFSTLEIQRTEQGDSAMYLCASSYRGGDTQYFGPGTRLTVL.